Sequencing of this T cell receptor beta chain was carried out in a study of T cell changes during pregnancy in multiple sclerosis. Assay used: immunoSEQ multiplex PCR; TCRdb lists only in-frame clones, some missing. This table holds approximately 100,000 clones, 85% to 95% found once. The CDR3 length is 12 residues. Trimming pared 4 bases from V and 6 bases from J, leaving 7 bases between. Germline CDR1 reads MDHEN; CDR2 reads SYDVKM. This chain connects TRBV28 to TRBJ2-1; D possibly corresponds to TRBD1 (5 bases). The input for sequencing was peripheral blood, taken before pregnancy. This sequence originates from a female donor with multiple sclerosis, enrolled in a pregnancy study. CDR3 protein: CASSYRGNEQFF. CDR3 DNA sequence: TGTGCCAGCAGTTATAGGGGCAATGAGCAGTTCTTC.